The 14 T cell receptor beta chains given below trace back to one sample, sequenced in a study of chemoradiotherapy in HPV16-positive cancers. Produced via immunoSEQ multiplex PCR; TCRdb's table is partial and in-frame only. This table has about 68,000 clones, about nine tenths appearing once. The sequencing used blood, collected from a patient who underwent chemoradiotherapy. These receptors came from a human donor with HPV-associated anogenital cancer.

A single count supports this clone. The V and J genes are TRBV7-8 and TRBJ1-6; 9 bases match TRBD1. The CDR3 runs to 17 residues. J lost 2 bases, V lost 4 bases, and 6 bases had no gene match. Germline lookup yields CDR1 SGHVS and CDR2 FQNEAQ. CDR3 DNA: TGTGCCAGCAGCTCGCCGGGACAGGGTCCCTATAATTCACCCCTCCACTTT. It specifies CASSSPGQGPYNSPLHF.

CDR3 in DNA: TGTGCCAGCAGCTTGCAGGGGGTTTGGGCTCGGGAGGAGACCCAGTACTTC. It translates to CASSLQGVWAREETQYF. This chain uses TRBV5-6 with TRBJ2-5, with D tentatively TRBD1 (7 bases). The CDR3 runs to 17 residues. Trimming removed 1 base from V and 5 bases from J, with 21 bases in between. The germline V gene encodes CDR1 SGHDT and CDR2 YYEEEE.

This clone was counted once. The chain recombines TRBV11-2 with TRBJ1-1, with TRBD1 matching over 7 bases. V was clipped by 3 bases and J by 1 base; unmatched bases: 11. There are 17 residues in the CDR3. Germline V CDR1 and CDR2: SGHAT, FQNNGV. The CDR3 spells CASSLLGADRPNTEAFF. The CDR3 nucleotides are TGTGCCAGCAGCTTGTTGGGTGCGGACAGGCCGAACACTGAAGCTTTCTTT.

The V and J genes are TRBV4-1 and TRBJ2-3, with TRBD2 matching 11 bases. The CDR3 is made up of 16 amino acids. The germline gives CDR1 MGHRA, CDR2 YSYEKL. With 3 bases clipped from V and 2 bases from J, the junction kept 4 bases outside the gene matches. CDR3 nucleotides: TGCGCCAGCAGCCAGACTAGCGGGACATTCACAGATACGCAGTATTTT. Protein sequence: CASSQTSGTFTDTQYF.

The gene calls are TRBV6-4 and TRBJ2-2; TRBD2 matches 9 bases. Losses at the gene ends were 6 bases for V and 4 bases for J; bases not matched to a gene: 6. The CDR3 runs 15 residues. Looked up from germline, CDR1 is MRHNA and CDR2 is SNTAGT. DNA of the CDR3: TGTGCCAGCAGCTCTCTAGCGGGAAGCACCGGGGAGCTGTTTTTT. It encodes CASSSLAGSTGELFF.

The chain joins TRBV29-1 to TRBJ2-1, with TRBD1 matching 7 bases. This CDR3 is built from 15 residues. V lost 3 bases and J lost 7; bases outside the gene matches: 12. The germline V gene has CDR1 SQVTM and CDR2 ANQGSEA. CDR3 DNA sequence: TGCAGCGTTGAGGTCTCGGGTCAGGGGGTTAATGAGCAGTTCTTC. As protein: CSVEVSGQGVNEQFF.

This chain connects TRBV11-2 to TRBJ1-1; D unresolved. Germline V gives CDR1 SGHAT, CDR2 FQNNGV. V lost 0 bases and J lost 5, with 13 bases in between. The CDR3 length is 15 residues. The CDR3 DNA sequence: TGTGCCAGCAGCTTAGATGGGTCCACGGCGACTGAAGCTTTCTTT. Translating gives CASSLDGSTATEAFF.

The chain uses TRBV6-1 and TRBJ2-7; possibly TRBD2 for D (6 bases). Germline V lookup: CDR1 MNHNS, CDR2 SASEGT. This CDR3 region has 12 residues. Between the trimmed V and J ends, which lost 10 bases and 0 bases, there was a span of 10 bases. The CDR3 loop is CAIAGNSYEQYF. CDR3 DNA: TGTGCCATCGCGGGGAACTCCTACGAGCAGTACTTC.

CDR3 loop: CASSISRTEAFF. In DNA, the CDR3 is TGTGCCAGTAGTATCTCCCGGACTGAAGCTTTCTTT. This chain uses TRBV19 with TRBJ1-1; D unresolved. Looked up from germline, CDR1 is LNHDA and CDR2 is SQIVND (reference sequence). The CDR3 sequence is 12 residues long. V was cut by 3 bases and J by 5 bases, with 7 bases left in between. The whole variable domain, remainder taken from reference TRBV19 and TRBJ1-1, is DGGITQSPKYLFRKEGQNVTLSCEQNLNHDAMYWYRQDPGQGLRLIYYSQIVNDFQKGDIAEGYSVSREKKESFPLTVTSAQKNPTAFYLCASSISRTEAFFGQGTRLTVV.

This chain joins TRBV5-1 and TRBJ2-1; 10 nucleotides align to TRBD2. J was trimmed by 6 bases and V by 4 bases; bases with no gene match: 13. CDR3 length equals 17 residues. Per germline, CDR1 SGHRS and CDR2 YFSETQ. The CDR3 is CASSTAEGLAVGNEQFF. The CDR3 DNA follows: TGCGCCAGCAGCACCGCCGAAGGACTAGCGGTAGGCAATGAGCAGTTCTTC.

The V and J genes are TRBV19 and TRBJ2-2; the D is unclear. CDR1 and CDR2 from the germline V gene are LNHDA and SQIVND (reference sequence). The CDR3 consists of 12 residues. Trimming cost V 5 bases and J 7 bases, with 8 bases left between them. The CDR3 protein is CASSYGLGELFF. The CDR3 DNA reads TGTGCCAGTAGTTATGGGCTCGGGGAGCTGTTTTTT.

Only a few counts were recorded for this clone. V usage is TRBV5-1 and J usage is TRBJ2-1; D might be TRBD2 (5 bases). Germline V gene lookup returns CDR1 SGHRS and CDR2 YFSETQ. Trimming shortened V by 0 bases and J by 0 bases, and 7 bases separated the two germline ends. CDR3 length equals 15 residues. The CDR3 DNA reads TGCGCCAGCAGCTTGGGGGGAGACTCCTACAATGAGCAGTTCTTC. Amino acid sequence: CASSLGGDSYNEQFF.

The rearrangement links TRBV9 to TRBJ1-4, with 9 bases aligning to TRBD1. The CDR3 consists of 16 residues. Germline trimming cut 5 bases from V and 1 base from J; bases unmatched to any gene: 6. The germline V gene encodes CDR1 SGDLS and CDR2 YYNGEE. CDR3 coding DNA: TGTGCCAGCAGTCCTTGGACAGGGGAAACTAATGAAAAACTGTTTTTT. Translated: CASSPWTGETNEKLFF.

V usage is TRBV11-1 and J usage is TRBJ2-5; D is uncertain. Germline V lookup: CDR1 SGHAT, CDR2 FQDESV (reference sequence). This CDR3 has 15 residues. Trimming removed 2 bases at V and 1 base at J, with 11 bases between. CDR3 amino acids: CASSLTLGPQETQYF. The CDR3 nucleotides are TGTGCCAGCAGCTTAACCCTCGGACCCCAAGAGACCCAGTACTTC.